This entry is about one T cell receptor beta chain. This sample stems from a study of blood T cell repertoires in COVID-19. The overall study: Both acute and convalescent COVID-19 samples were obtained from the United States, Italy and Spain. Sources were T cells, B-cell-depleted T cells, or PBMCs; the material itself was cDNA or gDNA.

In the original workflow: Using reference gene primer amplification, nucleated cell counts were estimated. Here immunoSEQ multiplex PCR was the method, and the copy in TCRdb shows in-frame clones only, minus some. D and trimming come from the DNA, and the V and J calls and clone size come from that table. Of fewer than 50,000 clones listed, approximately 80% are singletons. CDR3 size: 16 residues. The J segment lost 8 bases and the V segment lost 4 bases, leaving 5 bases of the junction unmatched. Per germline, CDR1 MNHNS and CDR2 SASEGT. The sample consisted of peripheral blood. The chain recombines TRBV6-1 with TRBJ2-1; 16 bases are shared with TRBD2. The receptor's source is an elderly man with acute or convalescent COVID-19. CDR3 nucleotide sequence: TGTGCCAGCAGTGCTGGGACTAGCGGGAGGGGGGATGAGCAGTTCTTC. The encoded protein is CASSAGTSGRGDEQFF.